Following are 10 T cell receptor beta chains from one sample sequenced in a study of T cell changes during pregnancy in multiple sclerosis. Sequencing used immunoSEQ multiplex PCR; TCRdb keeps in-frame clones, though not all of them. The data show 90,000 to 120,000 clones, around 93% seen once. The source material was peripheral blood, sampled in the third trimester of pregnancy. The receptors shown here come from a female donor in good health, enrolled as a control in a pregnancy study.

The chain is built from TRBV18 and TRBJ1-1; the match to TRBD1 covers 9 bases. V shed 4 bases, J shed 13 bases, and the junction held 7 bases outside the gene matches. The CDR3 runs 12 residues. CDR1 and CDR2 (germline): KGHSH, LQKENI. The CDR3 region has the DNA TGTGCCAGCTCACTTAGGACAGGGGCGGTTTTCTTT. Translation: CASSLRTGAVFF. Full variable domain (remainder filled in from reference TRBV18 and TRBJ1-1): NAGVMQNPRHLVRRRGQEARLRCSPMKGHSHVYWYRQLPEEGLKFMVYLQKENIIDESGMPKERFSAEFPKEGPSILRIQQVVRGDSAAYFCASSLRTGAVFFGQGTRLTVV.

The CDR3 here is CASSEGGVSGAFF. The CDR3 DNA reads as TGTGCCAGCAGCGAAGGAGGGGTCTCTGGAGCTTTCTTT. The chain joins TRBV9 to TRBJ1-1; the D gene is possibly TRBD1 (5 bases). V was cut by 3 bases and J by 10 bases, with 16 bases left in between. This CDR3 has 13 amino acids. From germline, CDR1 is SGDLS and CDR2 YYNGEE.

This chain joins TRBV5-1 and TRBJ1-5; TRBD1 might be the D (6 bases). CDR3 size: 15 residues. CDR1 is SGHRS and CDR2 is YFSETQ in the germline V gene. With 0 bases removed from V and 6 bases from J, the gap between germline ends came to 13 bases. CDR3 sequence reads: CASSLGAGDGQPQHF. The CDR3 DNA reads TGCGCCAGCAGCTTGGGGGCAGGGGACGGTCAGCCCCAGCATTTT.

This clone turned up a few times. J is TRBJ2-1 and V is TRBV7-9, with 12 bases lining up with TRBD2. V lost 5 bases and J lost 4; bases outside the gene matches: 6. In germline, CDR1 is SEHNR, CDR2 FQNEAQ (reference sequence). The CDR3 covers 16 residues. The CDR3 region has the DNA TGTGCCAGCAGCCTGTCGACTAGCGGGGGTTACAATGAGCAGTTCTTC. Its protein is CASSLSTSGGYNEQFF.

This chain links TRBV28 with TRBJ2-7, with D unclear. The ends were cut back, 2 bases at V and 0 bases at J, with 8 bases in the middle. This CDR3 comprises 14 residues. Germline V gene sequence: CDR1 MDHEN, CDR2 SYDVKM. This chain's CDR3 is CASSLSSSSYEQYF. CDR3 sequence (DNA): TGTGCCAGCAGTTTAAGTAGTAGCTCCTACGAGCAGTACTTC.

The CDR3 DNA follows: TGTGCCAGCAGCTTTTCTACGGGCGGGGAGCTGTTTTTT. Residues: CASSFSTGGELFF. The chain is built from TRBV7-9 and TRBJ2-2; D remains unclear. This CDR3 has 13 residues. Germline V gives CDR1 SEHNR, CDR2 FQNEAQ (reference sequence). The V end was cut by 3 bases, the J end by 7 bases, with 9 bases between.

Points on this clone: Other DNA sequences in this sample translate to the same CDR3. In DNA, the CDR3 is TGTGCCTGGAGTGTTGGCGGCTACGAGCAGTACTTC. Protein sequence: CAWSVGGYEQYF. The chain has TRBV30 and TRBJ2-7, with no clear D. The V gene's germline CDR1 is GTSNPN and CDR2 SVGIG (reference sequence). V lost 0 bases to trimming and J lost 3 bases, with 6 bases between them. CDR3 length: 12 amino acids. The full variable domain, its missing parts supplied by reference TRBV30 and TRBJ2-7, is SQTIHQWPATLVQPVGSPLSLECTVEGTSNPNLYWYRQAAGRGLQLLFYSVGIGQISSEVPQNLSASRPQDRQFILSSKKLLLSDSGFYLCAWSVGGYEQYFGPGTRLTVT.

V gene TRBV5-4 combines with J gene TRBJ2-1, with TRBD2 matching 11 bases. The V gene's germline CDR1 is SGHNT and CDR2 YYREEE (reference sequence). The CDR3 has 18 amino acids. V lost 4 bases, J lost 0 bases, and 9 bases stayed unmatched. The CDR3 DNA reads TGTGCCAGCAGCCGAGGAGTCCTAGCGGGGGGCTCCTACAATGAGCAGTTCTTC. It translates to CASSRGVLAGGSYNEQFF. The full variable domain, its missing parts supplied by reference TRBV5-4 and TRBJ2-1, is ETGVTQSPTHLIKTRGQQVTLRCSSQSGHNTVSWYQQALGQGPQFIFQYYREEENGRGNFPPRFSGLQFPNYSSELNVNALELDDSALYLCASSRGVLAGGSYNEQFFGPGTRLTVL.

The chain carries TRBV7-2 and TRBJ2-2; D is uncertain. The CDR3 has 14 amino acids. Germline V gene data show CDR1 as SGHTA and CDR2 as FQGNSA. Trimming cost V 5 bases and J 0 bases, with 7 bases left between them. The CDR3 DNA reads as TGTGCCAGCAGCCCAGAGGCGAACACCGGGGAGCTGTTTTTT. Translating gives CASSPEANTGELFF.

This clone was seen just once. The rearrangement joins TRBV23-1 to TRBJ1-5; perhaps TRBD1 as D (6 bases). TRBV23-1 is recorded as an ORF, its role being uncertain. V shed 6 bases and J shed 0 bases, with 12 bases lying between them. The CDR3 has 15 amino acids. Here the CDR3 reads CASRPQGSSNQPQHF. The CDR3 DNA reads as TGCGCCAGCAGACCACAGGGAAGTAGCAATCAGCCCCAGCATTTT.